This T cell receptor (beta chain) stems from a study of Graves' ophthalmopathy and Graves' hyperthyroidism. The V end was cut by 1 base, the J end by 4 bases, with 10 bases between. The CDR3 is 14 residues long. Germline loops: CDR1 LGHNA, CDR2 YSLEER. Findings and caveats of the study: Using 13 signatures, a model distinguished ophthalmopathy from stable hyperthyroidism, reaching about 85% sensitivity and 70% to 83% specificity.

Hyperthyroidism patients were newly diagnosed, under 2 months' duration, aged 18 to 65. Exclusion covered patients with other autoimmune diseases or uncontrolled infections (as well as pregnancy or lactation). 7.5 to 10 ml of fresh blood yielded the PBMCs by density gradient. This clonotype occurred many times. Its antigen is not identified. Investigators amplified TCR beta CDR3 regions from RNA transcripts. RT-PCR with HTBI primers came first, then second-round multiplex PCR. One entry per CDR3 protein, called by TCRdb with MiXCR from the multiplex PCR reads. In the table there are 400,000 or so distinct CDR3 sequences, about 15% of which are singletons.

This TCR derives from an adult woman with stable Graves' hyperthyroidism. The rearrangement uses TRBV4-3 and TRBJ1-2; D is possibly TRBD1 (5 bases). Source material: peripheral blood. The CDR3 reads CASSQGRGSYGYTF. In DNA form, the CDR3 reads TGCGCCAGCAGCCAAGGAAGGGGCAGCTATGGCTACACCTTC.